This T cell receptor beta chain was sequenced for a study of graft-versus-host responses after intestinal transplantation. Study in general: Multivisceral, liver-intestinal, or isolated intestinal transplants were performed in recipients. The whole recipient group had anti-thymocyte globulin induction followed by tacrolimus and steroids for two to three years.

Points on this clone: Its antigen is undetermined.

V shed 5 bases and J shed 0 bases, with 8 bases lying between them. Germline V lookup: CDR1 MNHEY, CDR2 SVGAGI. There are 14 residues in the CDR3. Clones were sequenced by immunoSEQ multiplex PCR, and TCRdb holds only the in-frame ones, with some missing. The sample yields roughly 45,000 clones, about 95% seen once. Study-wide results and limits: Detection of GvH clones occurred in recipient marrow, and some had their first appearance in ileum or blood. Early after transplant, HvG clones declined as circulating GvH clones peaked.

Sequences were derived from PBMCs, sampled approximately 360 days after intestinal transplant. The TCR sequence derives from a human patient who received an intestinal transplant, so some T cells may come from the graft donor. V usage is TRBV6-5 and J usage is TRBJ2-1; D gene ambiguous. This CDR3 is CASSVSRSYNEQFF. CDR3 DNA: TGTGCCAGCAGTGTGTCTCGCTCCTACAATGAGCAGTTCTTC.